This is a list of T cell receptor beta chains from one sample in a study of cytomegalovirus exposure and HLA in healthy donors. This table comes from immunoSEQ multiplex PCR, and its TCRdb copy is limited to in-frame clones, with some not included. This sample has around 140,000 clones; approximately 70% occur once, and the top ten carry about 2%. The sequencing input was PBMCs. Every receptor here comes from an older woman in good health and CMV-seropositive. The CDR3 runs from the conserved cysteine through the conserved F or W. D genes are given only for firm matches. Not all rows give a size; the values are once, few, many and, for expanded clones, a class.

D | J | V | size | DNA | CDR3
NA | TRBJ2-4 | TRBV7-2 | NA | TGTGCCAGCAGCCTAGACAGAACTCTGGCCAAAAACATTCAGTACTTC | CASSLDRTLAKNIQYF
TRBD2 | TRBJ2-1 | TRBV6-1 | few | TGTGCCACCAAAAGGCCTAGCGGGAATAATGAGCAGTTCTTC | CATKRPSGNNEQFF
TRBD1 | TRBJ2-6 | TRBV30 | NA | TGTGCCTCCCTTAATGGACAGGGTAAATCCACTGGGGCCAACGTCCTGACTTTC | CASLNGQGKSTGANVLTF
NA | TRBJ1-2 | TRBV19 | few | TGTGCCAGTAGGGACAGCCTTTATGGCTACACCTTC | CASRDSLYGYTF
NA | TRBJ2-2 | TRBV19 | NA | TGTGCCAGTTCGACAGGGAGGACCGGGGAGCTGTTTTTT | CASSTGRTGELFF
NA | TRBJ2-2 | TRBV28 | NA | TGTGCCAGCACCTGGGGGGGGCGGGACACCGGGGAGCTGTTTTTT | CASTWGGRDTGELFF
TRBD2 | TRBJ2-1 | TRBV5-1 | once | TGCGCCAGCTGTGAGACTAGCTTCGCCAATGAGCAGTTCTTC | CASCETSFANEQFF
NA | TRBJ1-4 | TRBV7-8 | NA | TGTGCCAGCACCCCAGGTCGGGGGGCAACTAATGAAAAACTGTTTTTT | CASTPGRGATNEKLFF
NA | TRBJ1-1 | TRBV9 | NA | TGTGCCAGCAGCGTAGATTCAGGGATAAACACTGAAGCTTTCTTT | CASSVDSGINTEAFF
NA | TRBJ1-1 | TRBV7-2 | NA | TGTGCCAGCAGCTTAGGACCGGGAAGAGGAACTGAAGCTTTCTTT | CASSLGPGRGTEAFF
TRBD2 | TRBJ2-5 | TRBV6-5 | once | TGTGCCAGCAGTAAGGGAATAGCGGGCCCTGGGGCCCAGTACTTC | CASSKGIAGPGAQYF
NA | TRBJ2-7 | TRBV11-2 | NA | TGTGCCAGCAGGAAAACTGCGGGGTACTACGAGCAGTACTTC | CASRKTAGYYEQYF
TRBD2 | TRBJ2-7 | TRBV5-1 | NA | TGCGCCAGCAGGGGAGCGGGAGGGGTCGGCGAGCAGTACTTC | CASRGAGGVGEQYF
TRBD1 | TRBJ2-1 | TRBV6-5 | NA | TGTGCCAGCAGTTACTCGGGACAGGGGTACAATGAGCAGTTCTTC | CASSYSGQGYNEQFF